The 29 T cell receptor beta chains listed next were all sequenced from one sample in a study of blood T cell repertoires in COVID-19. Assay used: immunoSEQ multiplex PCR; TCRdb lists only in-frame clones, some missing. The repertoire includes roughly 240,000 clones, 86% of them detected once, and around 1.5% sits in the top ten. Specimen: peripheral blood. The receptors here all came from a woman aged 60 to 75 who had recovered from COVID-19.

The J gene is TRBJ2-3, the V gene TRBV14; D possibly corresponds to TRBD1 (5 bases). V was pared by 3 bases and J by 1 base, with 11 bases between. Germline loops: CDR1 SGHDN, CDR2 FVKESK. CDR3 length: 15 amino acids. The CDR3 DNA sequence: TGTGCCAGCAGCCAGGAGTTAGGGGGCACAGATACGCAGTATTTT. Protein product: CASSQELGGTDTQYF.

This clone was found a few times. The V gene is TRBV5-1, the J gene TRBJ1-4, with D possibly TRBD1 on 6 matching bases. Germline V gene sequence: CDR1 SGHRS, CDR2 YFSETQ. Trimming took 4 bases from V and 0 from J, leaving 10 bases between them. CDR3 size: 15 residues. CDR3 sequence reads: CASSRDIPTNEKLFF. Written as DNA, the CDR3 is TGCGCCAGCAGCAGGGACATTCCAACTAATGAAAAACTGTTTTTT. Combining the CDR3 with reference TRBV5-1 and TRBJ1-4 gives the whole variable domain KAGVTQTPRYLIKTRGQQVTLSCSPISGHRSVSWYQQTPGQGLQFLFEYFSETQRNKGNFPGRFSGRQFSNSRSEMNVSTLELGDSALYLCASSRDIPTNEKLFFGSGTQLSVL.

The CDR3 nucleotides read TGTGCCAGCAGCCTCCGGGACAGGGGAAACAATGAGCAGTTCTTC. Residues: CASSLRDRGNNEQFF. The chain recombines TRBV7-8 with TRBJ2-1; 10 nucleotides agree with TRBD1. The CDR3 covers 15 residues. Germline loops: CDR1 SGHVS, CDR2 FQNEAQ. V lost 5 bases and J lost 5; bases outside the gene matches: 6.

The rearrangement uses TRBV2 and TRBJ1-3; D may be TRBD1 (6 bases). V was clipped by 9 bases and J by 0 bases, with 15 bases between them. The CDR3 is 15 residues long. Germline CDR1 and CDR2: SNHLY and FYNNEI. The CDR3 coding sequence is TGTGCCAGGACAGGTGGGGCAAGCTCTGGAAACACCATATATTTT. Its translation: CARTGGASSGNTIYF.

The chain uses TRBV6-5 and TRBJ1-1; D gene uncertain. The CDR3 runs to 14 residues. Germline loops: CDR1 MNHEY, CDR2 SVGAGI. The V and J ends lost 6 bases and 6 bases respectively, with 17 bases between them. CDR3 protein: CASSPGSVTAEAFF. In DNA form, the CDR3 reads TGTGCCAGCAGCCCCGGGTCGGTAACCGCTGAAGCTTTCTTT.

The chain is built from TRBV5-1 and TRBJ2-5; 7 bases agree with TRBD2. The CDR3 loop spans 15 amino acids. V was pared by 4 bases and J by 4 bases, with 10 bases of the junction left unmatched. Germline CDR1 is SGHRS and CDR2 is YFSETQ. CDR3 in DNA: TGCGCCAGCAGCAGCGGGGCCATTGGCTCAGAGACCCAGTACTTC. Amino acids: CASSSGAIGSETQYF. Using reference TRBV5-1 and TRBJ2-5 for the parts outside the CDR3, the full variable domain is KAGVTQTPRYLIKTRGQQVTLSCSPISGHRSVSWYQQTPGQGLQFLFEYFSETQRNKGNFPGRFSGRQFSNSRSEMNVSTLELGDSALYLCASSSGAIGSETQYFGPGTRLLVL.

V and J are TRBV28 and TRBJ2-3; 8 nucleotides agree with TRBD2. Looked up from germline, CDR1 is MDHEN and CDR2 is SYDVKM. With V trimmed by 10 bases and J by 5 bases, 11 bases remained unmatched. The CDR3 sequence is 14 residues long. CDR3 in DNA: TGTGCCATCACGGGGGGGCAGGGTGTAGATACGCAGTATTTT. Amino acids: CAITGGQGVDTQYF.

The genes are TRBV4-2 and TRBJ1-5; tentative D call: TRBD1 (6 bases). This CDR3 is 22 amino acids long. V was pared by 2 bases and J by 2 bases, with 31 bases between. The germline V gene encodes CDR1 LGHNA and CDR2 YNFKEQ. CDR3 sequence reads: CASSQLSWRGSRGGGGNQPQHF. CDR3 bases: TGTGCCAGCAGCCAATTATCCTGGCGGGGCAGTCGAGGAGGGGGGGGCAATCAGCCCCAGCATTTT.

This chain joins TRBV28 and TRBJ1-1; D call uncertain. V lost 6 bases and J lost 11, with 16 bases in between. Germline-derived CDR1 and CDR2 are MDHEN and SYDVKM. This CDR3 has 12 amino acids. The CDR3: CASSDFGGEAFF. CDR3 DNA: TGTGCCAGCAGCGACTTCGGTGGCGAGGCTTTCTTT.

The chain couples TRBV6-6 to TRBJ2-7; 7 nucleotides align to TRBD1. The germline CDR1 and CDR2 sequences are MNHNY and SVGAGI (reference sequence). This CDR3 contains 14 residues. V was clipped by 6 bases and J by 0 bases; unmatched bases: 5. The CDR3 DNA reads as TGTGCCAGCAGGGGGACAGATTTCTCCTACGAGCAGTACTTC. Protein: CASRGTDFSYEQYF.

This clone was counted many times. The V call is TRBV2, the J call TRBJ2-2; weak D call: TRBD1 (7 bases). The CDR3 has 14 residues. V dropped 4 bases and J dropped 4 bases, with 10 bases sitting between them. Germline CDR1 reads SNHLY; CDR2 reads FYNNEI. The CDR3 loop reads CASSGRGLTGELFF. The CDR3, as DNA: TGTGCCAGCAGTGGGAGGGGGCTCACCGGGGAGCTGTTTTTT.

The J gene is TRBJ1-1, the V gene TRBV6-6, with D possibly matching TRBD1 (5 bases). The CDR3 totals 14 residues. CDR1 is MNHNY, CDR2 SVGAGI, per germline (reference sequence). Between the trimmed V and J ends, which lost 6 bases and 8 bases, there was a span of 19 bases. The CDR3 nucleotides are TGTGCCAGCAGCCTCCGACAGCCAGCTCTAGAAGCTTTCTTT. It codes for CASSLRQPALEAFF.

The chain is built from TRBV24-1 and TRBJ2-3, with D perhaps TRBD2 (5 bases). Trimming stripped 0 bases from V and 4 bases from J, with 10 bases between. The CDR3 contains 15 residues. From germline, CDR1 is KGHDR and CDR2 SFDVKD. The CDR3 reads CATSDLQDFSDTQYF. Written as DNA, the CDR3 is TGTGCCACCAGTGATTTGCAGGACTTCTCAGATACGCAGTATTTT.

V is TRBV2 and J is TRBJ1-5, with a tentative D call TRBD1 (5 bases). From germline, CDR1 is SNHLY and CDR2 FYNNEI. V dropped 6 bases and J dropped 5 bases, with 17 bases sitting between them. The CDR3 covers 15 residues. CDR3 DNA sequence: TGTGCCAGCAGCCGGGACTCCTACGGCGATCAGCCCCAGCATTTT. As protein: CASSRDSYGDQPQHF.

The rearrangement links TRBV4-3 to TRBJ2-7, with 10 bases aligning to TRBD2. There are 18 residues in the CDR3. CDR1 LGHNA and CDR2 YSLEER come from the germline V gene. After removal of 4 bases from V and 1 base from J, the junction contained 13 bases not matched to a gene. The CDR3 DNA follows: TGCGCCAGCAGCCCCAGGGTGATAGCGGGGGGAGAATCCTACGAGCAGTACTTC. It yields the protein CASSPRVIAGGESYEQYF.

This CDR3 reads CASSSAGMNTEAFF. Here the CDR3 DNA reads TGTGCCAGCAGTTCGGCAGGGATGAACACTGAAGCTTTCTTT. V is TRBV2 and J is TRBJ1-1, with D maybe TRBD1 (5 bases). Germline lookup yields CDR1 SNHLY and CDR2 FYNNEI. V gave up 5 bases and J gave up 0 bases, with 10 bases separating them. The CDR3 runs to 14 residues.

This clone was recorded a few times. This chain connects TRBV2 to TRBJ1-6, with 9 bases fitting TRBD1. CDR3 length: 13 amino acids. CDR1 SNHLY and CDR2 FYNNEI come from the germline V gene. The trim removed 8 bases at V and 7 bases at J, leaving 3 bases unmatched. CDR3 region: CASRGQGNSPLHF. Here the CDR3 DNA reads TGTGCCAGCCGAGGACAGGGGAATTCACCCCTCCACTTT.

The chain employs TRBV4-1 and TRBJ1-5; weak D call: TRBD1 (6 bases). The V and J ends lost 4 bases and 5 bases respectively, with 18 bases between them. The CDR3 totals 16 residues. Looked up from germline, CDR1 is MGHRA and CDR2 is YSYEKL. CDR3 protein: CASSRLGGGQDQPQHF. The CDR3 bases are TGCGCCAGCAGCCGCTTGGGCGGGGGGCAGGATCAGCCCCAGCATTTT.

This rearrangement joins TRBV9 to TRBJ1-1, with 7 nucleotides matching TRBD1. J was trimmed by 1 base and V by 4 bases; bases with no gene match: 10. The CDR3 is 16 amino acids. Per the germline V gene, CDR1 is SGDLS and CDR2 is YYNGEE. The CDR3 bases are TGTGCCAGCAGCACCCACAGGGGTCCCGAGAACACTGAAGCTTTCTTT. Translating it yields CASSTHRGPENTEAFF.

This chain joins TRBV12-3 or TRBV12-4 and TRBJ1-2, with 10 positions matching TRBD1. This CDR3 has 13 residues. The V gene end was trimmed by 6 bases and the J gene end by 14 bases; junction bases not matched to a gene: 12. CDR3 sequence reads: CASSLETGGRSTF. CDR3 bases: TGTGCCAGCAGCTTGGAGACAGGGGGCCGGAGTACCTTC.

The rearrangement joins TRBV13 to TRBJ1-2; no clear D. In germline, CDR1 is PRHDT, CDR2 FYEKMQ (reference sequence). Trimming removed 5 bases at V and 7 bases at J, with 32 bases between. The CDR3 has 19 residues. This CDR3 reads CASSPPSAFIQSLSGGYTF. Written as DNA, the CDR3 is TGTGCCAGCAGCCCACCCAGCGCTTTTATACAATCCCTTTCTGGTGGCTACACCTTC.

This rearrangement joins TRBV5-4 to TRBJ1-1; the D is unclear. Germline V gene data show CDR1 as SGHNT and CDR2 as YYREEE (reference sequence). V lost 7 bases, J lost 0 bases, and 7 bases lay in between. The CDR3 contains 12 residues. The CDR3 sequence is CASRNMNTEAFF. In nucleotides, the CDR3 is TGTGCCAGCCGCAACATGAACACTGAAGCTTTCTTT.

This chain's CDR3 is CASTWGQEVQYF. DNA of the CDR3: TGTGCCAGCACCTGGGGACAGGAGGTGCAGTACTTC. V and J are TRBV12-3 or TRBV12-4 and TRBJ2-7, with 8 nucleotides matching TRBD1. The junction had 8 bases not matched to a gene; V was cut back by 7 bases and J by 9 bases. The CDR3 totals 12 residues.

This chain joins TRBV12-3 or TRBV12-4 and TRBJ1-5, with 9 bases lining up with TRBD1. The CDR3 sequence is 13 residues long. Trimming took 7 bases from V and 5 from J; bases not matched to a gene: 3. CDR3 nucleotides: TGTGCCAGCACCTGGACAGGGGATCAGCCCCAGCATTTT. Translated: CASTWTGDQPQHF.

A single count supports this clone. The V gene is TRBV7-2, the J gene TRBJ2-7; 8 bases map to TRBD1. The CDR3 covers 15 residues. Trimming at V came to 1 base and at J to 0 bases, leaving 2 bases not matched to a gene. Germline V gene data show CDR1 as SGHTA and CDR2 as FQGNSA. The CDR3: CASSLVGQASYEQYF. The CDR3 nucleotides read TGTGCCAGCAGCTTAGTGGGACAGGCCTCCTACGAGCAGTACTTC. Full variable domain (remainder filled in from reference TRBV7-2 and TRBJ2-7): GAGVSQSPSNKVTEKGKDVELRCDPISGHTALYWYRQSLGQGLEFLIYFQGNSAPDKSGLPSDRFSAERTGGSVSTLTIQRTQQEDSAVYLCASSLVGQASYEQYFGPGTRLTVT.

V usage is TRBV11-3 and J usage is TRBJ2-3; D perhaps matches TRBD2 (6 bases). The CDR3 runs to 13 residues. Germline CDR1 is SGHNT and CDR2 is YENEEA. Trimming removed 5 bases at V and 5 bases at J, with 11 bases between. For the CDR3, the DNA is TGTGCCAGCAGCCGCGGGGCGGGAGATACGCAGTATTTT. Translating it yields CASSRGAGDTQYF.

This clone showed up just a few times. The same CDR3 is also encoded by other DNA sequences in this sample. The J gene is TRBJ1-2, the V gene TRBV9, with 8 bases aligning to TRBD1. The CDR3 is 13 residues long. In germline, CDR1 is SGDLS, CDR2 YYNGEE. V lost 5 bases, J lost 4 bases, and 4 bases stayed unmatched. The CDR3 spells CASSAGTGYGYTF. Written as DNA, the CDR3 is TGTGCCAGCAGTGCCGGGACAGGCTATGGCTACACCTTC. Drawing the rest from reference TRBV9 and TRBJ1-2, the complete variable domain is DSGVTQTPKHLITATGQRVTLRCSPRSGDLSVYWYQQSLDQGLQFLIQYYNGEERAKGNILERFSAQQFPDLHSELNLSSLELGDSALYFCASSAGTGYGYTFGSGTRLTVV.

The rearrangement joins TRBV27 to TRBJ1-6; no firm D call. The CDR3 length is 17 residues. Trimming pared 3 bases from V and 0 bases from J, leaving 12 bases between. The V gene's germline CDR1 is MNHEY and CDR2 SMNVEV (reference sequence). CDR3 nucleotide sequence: TGTGCCAGCAGTTTTAGACTCCCAAGCTCCTATAATTCACCCCTCCACTTT. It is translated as CASSFRLPSSYNSPLHF.

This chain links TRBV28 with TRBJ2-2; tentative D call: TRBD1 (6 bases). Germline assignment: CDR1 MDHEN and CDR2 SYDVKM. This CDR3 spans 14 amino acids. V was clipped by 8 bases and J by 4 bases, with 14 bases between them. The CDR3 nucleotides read TGTGCCAGCCGCCCGGGACAAAGCACCGGGGAGCTGTTTTTT. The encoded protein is CASRPGQSTGELFF. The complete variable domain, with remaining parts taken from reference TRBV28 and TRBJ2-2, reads DVKVTQSSRYLVKRTGEKVFLECVQDMDHENMFWYRQDPGLGLRLIYFSYDVKMKEKGDIPEGYSVSREKKERFSLILESASTNQTSMYLCASRPGQSTGELFFGEGSRLTVL.